These 32 T cell receptor beta chains were all obtained from the same sample, sequenced in a study of blood T cell repertoires in COVID-19. The data were produced by immunoSEQ multiplex PCR, yet TCRdb's version contains in-frame clones alone and is incomplete. The sample lists about 280,000 clones, around 83% seen once, with less than 5.5% in the top ten. The sample comprised PBMCs or T cells enriched from blood (not recorded which). The receptors come from a man in his forties or fifties who had been exposed to COVID-19.

The chain's CDR3 is CASSLAGGNEYF. DNA of the CDR3: TGTGCCAGCAGCTTAGCGGGTGGTAACGAGTACTTC. The chain recombines TRBV11-3 with TRBJ2-5, with D uncertain. The CDR3 is 12 residues long. V shed 1 base and J shed 12 bases, with 12 bases lying between them. CDR1 is SGHNT and CDR2 is YENEEA in the germline V gene.

J is TRBJ2-1 and V is TRBV7-9; 8 bases line up with TRBD2. Germline trimming cut 5 bases from V and 4 bases from J; bases unmatched to any gene: 7. The CDR3 has 15 amino acids. Looked up from germline, CDR1 is SEHNR and CDR2 is FQNEAQ (reference sequence). Here the CDR3 reads CASSPRAGEYNEQFF. CDR3 nucleotide sequence: TGTGCCAGCAGCCCACGAGCGGGAGAGTACAATGAGCAGTTCTTC.

V gene TRBV3-1 (or the pseudogene TRBV3-2) combines with J gene TRBJ2-7, with 7 bases that match TRBD2. From germline, CDR1 is LGHDT and CDR2 YNNKEL (reference sequence). The CDR3 runs to 14 residues. The J segment lost 3 bases and the V segment lost 4 bases, leaving 6 bases of the junction unmatched. In nucleotides, the CDR3 is TGTGCCAGCAGCCCAACTAGCGTGAACTACGAGCAGTACTTC. This codes for CASSPTSVNYEQYF.

The chain has TRBV6-5 and TRBJ1-5; 7 nucleotides align to TRBD1. This CDR3 contains 14 residues. From germline, CDR1 is MNHEY and CDR2 SVGAGI. J lost 3 bases, V lost 6 bases, and 5 bases had no gene match. The CDR3 spells CASRRTGINQPQHF. The CDR3 DNA is TGTGCCAGCAGGAGGACAGGTATCAATCAGCCCCAGCATTTT.

CDR3 nucleotide sequence: TGTGCCTCAACCCTTGACACCACTGAAGCTTTCTTT. Protein sequence: CASTLDTTEAFF. The chain has TRBV6-5 and TRBJ1-1; D uncertain. CDR3 length: 12 residues. V lost 11 bases and J 4 bases, leaving 14 bases between the germline ends. The V gene's germline CDR1 is MNHEY and CDR2 SVGAGI.

This clone is a singleton in its sample. The V gene is TRBV5-1, the J gene TRBJ2-3; 8 nucleotides match TRBD2. This CDR3 is 17 amino acids long. The ends lost 4 bases at V and 4 bases at J; junction bases unmatched: 14. Germline CDR1 SGHRS, CDR2 YFSETQ. In DNA, the CDR3 is TGCGCCAGCAGCCCCCCGAGCGGGACTAGGGCCCCAGATACGCAGTATTTT. Its protein product is CASSPPSGTRAPDTQYF.

The chain combines TRBV19 with TRBJ2-6; 9 bases map to TRBD1. The CDR3 is made up of 18 amino acids. The trim removed 2 bases at V and 0 bases at J, leaving 5 bases unmatched. Per the germline V gene, CDR1 is LNHDA and CDR2 is SQIVND (reference sequence). This CDR3 reads CASSIIDRGDSGANVLTF. The CDR3 DNA sequence: TGTGCCAGTAGTATAATAGACAGGGGGGACTCTGGGGCCAACGTCCTGACTTTC. Full variable domain (missing parts from reference TRBV19 and TRBJ2-6): DGGITQSPKYLFRKEGQNVTLSCEQNLNHDAMYWYRQDPGQGLRLIYYSQIVNDFQKGDIAEGYSVSREKKESFPLTVTSAQKNPTAFYLCASSIIDRGDSGANVLTFGAGSRLTVL.

The CDR3 nucleotides are TGTGCCAGCAGCATCCCAGGTTCCAACATTCAGTACTTC. This encodes CASSIPGSNIQYF. The chain combines TRBV7-8 with TRBJ2-4; D uncertain. Germline-derived CDR1 and CDR2 are SGHVS and FQNEAQ. Trimming took off 5 bases at V and 7 bases at J, with 12 bases between the two ends. The CDR3 has 13 amino acids.

The chain joins TRBV7-2 to TRBJ1-2; 8 bases map to TRBD1. V gave up 2 bases and J gave up 6 bases; unmatched junction bases: 5. The CDR3 contains 14 residues. Germline lookup yields CDR1 SGHTA and CDR2 FQGNSA. The CDR3 region has the DNA TGTGCCAGCAGCTTATGGGGGACAGGAGATGGCTACACCTTC. Translation gives CASSLWGTGDGYTF.

The chain employs TRBV19 and TRBJ1-4; TRBD1 might be the D (5 bases). Germline CDR1 reads LNHDA; CDR2 reads SQIVND (reference sequence). Trimming cost V 7 bases and J 8 bases, with 20 bases left between them. There are 15 residues in the CDR3. CDR3 nucleotides: TGTGCCAGTACGGGGGAGACCCGATCGGACGAAAAACTGTTTTTT. This codes for CASTGETRSDEKLFF.

There are a few counts of this clone. The chain recombines TRBV15 with TRBJ1-1; D gene unclear. CDR1 and CDR2 (germline): LNHNV, YYDKDF (reference sequence). Trimming took 4 bases from V and 6 from J, leaving 9 bases between them. The CDR3 contains 12 residues. CDR3 sequence (DNA): TGTGCCACCAGCATGTTGAGGGCTGAAGCTTTCTTT. Residues: CATSMLRAEAFF.

The chain combines TRBV10-3 with TRBJ2-1, with D tentatively TRBD2 (5 bases). The ends were cut back, 1 base at V and 5 bases at J, with 18 bases in the middle. Germline V gene data show CDR1 as ENHRY and CDR2 as SYGVKD. The CDR3 covers 17 residues. This chain's CDR3 is CAISEFGVEAFNNEQFF. The DNA for the CDR3 is TGTGCCATCAGTGAGTTCGGGGTGGAGGCGTTTAACAATGAGCAGTTCTTC.

This chain joins TRBV11-1 and TRBJ2-2; possibly TRBD1 for D (6 bases). Germline lookup yields CDR1 SGHAT and CDR2 FQDESV (reference sequence). With 6 bases removed from V and 5 bases from J, the gap between germline ends came to 13 bases. This CDR3 comprises 14 residues. The CDR3 nucleotides are TGTGCCAGCAGTTTTAACAGGGTAACCGGGGAGCTGTTTTTT. Protein: CASSFNRVTGELFF.

The chain is built from TRBV9 and TRBJ2-7; D is uncertain. CDR1 is SGDLS, CDR2 YYNGEE, per germline. V was cut by 0 bases and J by 2 bases, with 12 bases left in between. The CDR3 covers 15 residues. The CDR3 loop reads CASSVAPSGPYEQYF. The CDR3 nucleotides are TGTGCCAGCAGCGTAGCTCCGTCAGGTCCCTACGAGCAGTACTTC.

This clone has a single count. DNA for the CDR3: TGTGCCAGCAATTTCCGGGACAGACACTACACCTTC. Residues: CASNFRDRHYTF. The V gene is TRBV6-5, the J gene TRBJ1-2; 7 bases fit TRBD1. V was clipped by 7 bases and J by 10 bases; unmatched bases: 9. The CDR3 is 12 amino acids. Germline-derived CDR1 and CDR2 are MNHEY and SVGAGI.

The CDR3 DNA sequence: TGCGCCAGCCAACAGGGGTACGGGGAGCTGTTTTTT. Translating gives CASQQGYGELFF. J is TRBJ2-2 and V is TRBV5-1, with 7 bases matching TRBD1. CDR3 length equals 12 residues. Germline CDR1 and CDR2: SGHRS and YFSETQ. V lost 7 bases and J lost 7; bases outside the gene matches: 4.

The V gene is TRBV7-2, the J gene TRBJ2-4; D ambiguous. Germline CDR1 and CDR2: SGHTA and FQGNSA. Trimming pared 4 bases from V and 7 bases from J, leaving 8 bases between. The CDR3 runs to 12 residues. This CDR3 is CASSSDINIQYF. For the CDR3, the DNA is TGTGCCAGCAGCTCAGATATCAACATTCAGTACTTC.

The chain carries TRBV23-1 and TRBJ1-5; possible D gene TRBD1, 6 bases. TRBV23-1 is identified as an open reading frame with a role that is uncertain. Trimming took off 0 bases at V and 1 base at J, with 13 bases between the two ends. The CDR3 covers 17 residues. In nucleotides, the CDR3 is TGCGCCAGCAGTCAATCGCCACAGGGTGGGAGCAATCAGCCCCAGCATTTT. Protein product: CASSQSPQGGSNQPQHF.

The chain has TRBV4-1 and TRBJ1-5; the match to TRBD1 covers 8 bases. The CDR3 loop spans 17 amino acids. V lost 0 bases to trimming and J lost 5 bases; unmatched junction nucleotides: 9. CDR1 is MGHRA and CDR2 is YSYEKL in the germline V gene. In nucleotides, the CDR3 is TGCGCCAGCAGCCAAGAAGGGACAGGACGGTCCCATCAGCCCCAGCATTTT. Translating it yields CASSQEGTGRSHQPQHF.

V is TRBV9 and J is TRBJ2-2, with a possible D match to TRBD2 (5 bases). CDR1 is SGDLS and CDR2 is YYNGEE in the germline V gene. The CDR3 extends over 14 amino acids. Trimming shortened V by 2 bases and J by 5 bases, and 10 bases separated the two germline ends. This chain's CDR3 is CASSVGLGTGELFF. CDR3 DNA: TGTGCCAGCAGCGTTGGACTGGGGACCGGGGAGCTGTTTTTT. The full variable domain, rest sourced from reference TRBV9 and TRBJ2-2, is DSGVTQTPKHLITATGQRVTLRCSPRSGDLSVYWYQQSLDQGLQFLIQYYNGEERAKGNILERFSAQQFPDLHSELNLSSLELGDSALYFCASSVGLGTGELFFGEGSRLTVL.

This chain links TRBV25-1 with TRBJ1-5; 8 bases line up with TRBD1. In germline, CDR1 is MGHDK, CDR2 SYGVNS. The ends lost 5 bases at V and 6 bases at J; junction bases unmatched: 12. This CDR3 is built from 16 residues. CDR3 nucleotides: TGTGCCAGCAGTTCAATTGAGACAGGGGTTCGTCAGCCCCAGCATTTT. It specifies CASSSIETGVRQPQHF.

This clone was seen a few times. This chain uses TRBV11-3 with TRBJ2-3; D is possibly TRBD2 (5 bases). Germline V lookup: CDR1 SGHNT, CDR2 YENEEA. V lost 1 base and J 0 bases, leaving 14 bases between the germline ends. CDR3 length equals 17 residues. This CDR3 is CASSLGSSGSSTDTQYF. DNA of the CDR3: TGTGCCAGCAGCTTAGGGTCCAGCGGATCTAGCACAGATACGCAGTATTTT.

This clone was detected a few times. V usage is TRBV7-9 and J usage is TRBJ2-7, with D possibly TRBD2 on 5 matching bases. Between the trimmed V and J ends, which lost 5 bases and 2 bases, there was a span of 16 bases. Per the germline V gene, CDR1 is SEHNR and CDR2 is FQNEAQ (reference sequence). The CDR3 is 15 amino acids. The CDR3 DNA reads TGTGCCAGCAGCGGACCGGGGATTCAAACCTACGAGCAGTACTTC. Protein: CASSGPGIQTYEQYF. Looking up the rest from reference TRBV7-9 and TRBJ2-7 gives the full variable domain: DTGVSQNPRHKITKRGQNVTFRCDPISEHNRLYWYRQTLGQGPEFLTYFQNEAQLEKSRLLSDRFSAERPKGSFSTLEIQRTEQGDSAMYLCASSGPGIQTYEQYFGPGTRLTVT.

This sequence joins TRBV28 and TRBJ2-7, with D tentatively TRBD1 (5 bases). Trimming removed 6 bases at V and 4 bases at J, with 13 bases between. CDR1 is MDHEN, CDR2 SYDVKM, per germline. The CDR3 extends over 13 amino acids. CDR3 loop: CASSPRQPYEQYF. Written as DNA, the CDR3 is TGTGCCAGCAGCCCCAGACAGCCATACGAGCAGTACTTC.

V and J are TRBV7-9 and TRBJ1-2; D is uncertain. The CDR3 totals 13 residues. Germline-derived CDR1 and CDR2 are SEHNR and FQNEAQ (reference sequence). Trimming pared 0 bases from V and 6 bases from J, leaving 8 bases between. Here the CDR3 DNA reads TGTGCCAGCAGCTTAGCAGGAGCCCATGGCTACACCTTC. Translating gives CASSLAGAHGYTF.

The gene calls are TRBV7-6 and TRBJ1-6; 7 bases match TRBD1. After removal of 8 bases from V and 7 bases from J, the junction contained 5 bases not matched to a gene. The CDR3 covers 13 residues. The germline V gene has CDR1 SGHVS and CDR2 FNYEAQ. The CDR3 bases are TGTGCCAGCGCCGGGACAGAAAATTCACCCCTCCACTTT. Translation gives CASAGTENSPLHF.

The V and J genes are TRBV7-9 and TRBJ2-7, with 10 bases fitting TRBD2. The CDR3 extends over 15 amino acids. V lost 5 bases and J lost 4; bases outside the gene matches: 8. In germline, CDR1 is SEHNR, CDR2 FQNEAQ (reference sequence). As DNA, the CDR3 is TGTGCCAGCAGCCCAAACCTAGCGGGAGTGTACGAGCAGTACTTC. Its protein product is CASSPNLAGVYEQYF.

V and J are TRBV20-1 and TRBJ2-3; perhaps TRBD2 as D (5 bases). Germline V lookup: CDR1 DFQATT, CDR2 SNEGSKA (reference sequence). This CDR3 region has 11 residues. The V and J ends lost 6 bases and 6 bases respectively, with 10 bases between them. CDR3 protein: CSAKPGDTQYF. For the CDR3, the DNA is TGCAGTGCCAAACCGGGGGATACGCAGTATTTT.

The chain couples TRBV2 to TRBJ1-1; D gene unclear. Trimming cost V 4 bases and J 1 base, with 10 bases left between them. This CDR3 comprises 14 residues. Germline lookup yields CDR1 SNHLY and CDR2 FYNNEI. DNA for the CDR3: TGTGCCAGCAGTGCGCGGGGTGGGAACACTGAAGCTTTCTTT. Amino acid sequence: CASSARGGNTEAFF.

The chain recombines TRBV11-2 with TRBJ2-2, with 7 bases identical to TRBD1. The germline V gene encodes CDR1 SGHAT and CDR2 FQNNGV. J lost 6 bases, V lost 5 bases, and 18 bases had no gene match. The CDR3 is 18 residues long. The CDR3 DNA reads as TGTGCCAGCAGCCCCAAAGACAGGGTATGGGATGGCCCCGGGGAGCTGTTTTTT. This translates into CASSPKDRVWDGPGELFF.

The V call is TRBV2, the J call TRBJ2-7, with D possibly being TRBD2 (6 bases). Germline V gene data show CDR1 as SNHLY and CDR2 as FYNNEI. CDR3 size: 13 residues. V gave up 6 bases and J gave up 0 bases, with 9 bases separating them. This CDR3 is CASRDYSSYEQYF. As DNA, the CDR3 is TGTGCCAGCAGGGACTACAGCTCCTACGAGCAGTACTTC.

The chain has TRBV6-5 and TRBJ2-7, with TRBD1 matching 8 bases. The germline V gene has CDR1 MNHEY and CDR2 SVGAGI. The CDR3 contains 12 residues. V dropped 7 bases and J dropped 4; count of bases not matched to a gene: 3. The CDR3: CASTRTGYEQYF. CDR3 DNA sequence: TGTGCCAGCACCCGGACAGGGTACGAGCAGTACTTC.